A selection of T cell receptor beta chains follows, all from one sample in a study of T cells in Graves' hyperthyroidism and ophthalmopathy. TCRdb fed the multiplex PCR reads into MiXCR, producing one record per CDR3 protein. The repertoire holds around 570,000 distinct CDR3 sequences, with about 20% as singletons. Sequences were obtained from blood. These receptor sequences come from a man aged 35 to 55 with Graves' ophthalmopathy. The CDR3 runs from the conserved cysteine through the conserved F or W. The order of the fields is D gene, J gene, V gene, clone size, CDR3 protein, CDR3 DNA. A D gene is named only where the DNA matches it firmly. Expanded clones are given a class, and other clones once, few, many or no size at all.

TRBD1	TRBJ2-4	TRBV30	few	CAWRRTGGLQYF	TGTGCCTGGAGACGGACAGGGGGCCTTCAGTACTTC
TRBD1	TRBJ2-5	TRBV11-2	many	CASRAETGSTETQYF	TGTGCCAGCAGAGCGGAGACAGGGAGTACCGAGACCCAGTACTTC
TRBD2	TRBJ2-1	TRBV15	few	CATSRELAGVNEQFF	TGTGCCACCAGCAGAGAACTAGCGGGAGTCAATGAGCAGTTCTTC
TRBD1	TRBJ2-5	TRBV15	.	CATSSGQGQETQYF	TGTGCCACCAGCTCTGGACAGGGGCAAGAGACCCAGTACTTC
TRBD2	TRBJ2-1	TRBV10-3	few	CAITGTSGSSYNEQFF	TGTGCCATCACCGGGACTAGCGGGAGTTCCTACAATGAGCAGTTCTTC
.	TRBJ2-5	TRBV20-1	.	CSAREGPQETQYF	TGCAGTGCTAGAGAGGGGCCGCAGGAGACCCAGTACTTC
.	TRBJ2-3	TRBV7-9	.	CATLHRGGNTDTQYF	TGTGCCACCCTTCACCGAGGGGGGAACACAGATACGCAGTATTTT
.	TRBJ1-5	TRBV3-1	.	CASSPRTNQPQHF	TGTGCCAGCAGCCCGCGGACCAATCAGCCCCAGCATTTT
TRBD1	TRBJ1-1	TRBV28	.	CASSSRDRPEAFF	TGTGCCAGCAGTTCCCGGGACAGGCCTGAAGCTTTCTTT
TRBD1	TRBJ1-1	TRBV30	many	CAWSVRRGTGVDGAFF	TGTGCCTGGAGTGTACGTAGGGGGACAGGGGTCGACGGAGCTTTCTTT
.	TRBJ2-7	TRBV20-1	few	CSARTGRRVYEQYF	TGCAGTGCTAGAACAGGCAGGAGGGTCTACGAGCAGTACTTC
TRBD1	TRBJ1-2	TRBV15	many	CATSGRDRGRQDYGYTF	TGTGCCACCAGCGGCCGGGACAGGGGGCGTCAAGACTATGGCTACACCTTC
.	TRBJ2-6	TRBV5-1	few	CASSPSSAGANVLTF	TGCGCCAGCAGTCCGTCTAGCGCAGGGGCCAACGTCCTGACTTTC
.	TRBJ2-5	TRBV5-1	many	CASSLAASSTLETQYF	TGCGCCAGCAGCTTGGCGGCTAGCAGTACGCTCGAGACCCAGTACTTC
.	TRBJ1-1	TRBV7-2	many	CASSLAGRSAFF	TGTGCCAGCAGCTTAGCAGGGCGGAGTGCTTTCTTT
.	TRBJ2-7	TRBV7-2	many	CASSQLGWGTEQYF	TGTGCCAGCAGCCAACTAGGGTGGGGTACGGAGCAGTACTTC
.	TRBJ1-6	TRBV4-2	.	CASSQDINSPLHF	TGTGCCAGCAGCCAAGATATCAATTCACCCCTCCACTTT
.	TRBJ2-7	TRBV12-5	few	CASGLYAYEQYF	TGTGCTAGTGGTTTGTACGCCTACGAGCAGTACTTC
.	TRBJ1-2	TRBV7-2	.	CASSLVGNTNYGYTF	TGTGCCAGCAGCTTAGTTGGCAACACAAACTATGGCTACACCTTC
TRBD2	TRBJ2-7	TRBV18	few	CASSLLQGSGVPYEQYF	TGTGCCAGCTCACTCCTCCAGGGTAGCGGGGTTCCCTACGAGCAGTACTTC
TRBD2	TRBJ2-7	TRBV30	many	CAADLGGSYEQYF	TGTGCCGCCGATTTGGGGGGGTCCTACGAGCAGTACTTC
.	TRBJ2-7	TRBV28	many	CASSLGLFYEQYF	TGTGCCAGCAGTTTAGGACTGTTCTACGAGCAGTACTTC
.	TRBJ2-2	TRBV7-9	.	CASSGLRPSSSYTGELFF	TGTGCCAGCAGCGGATTGCGCCCTTCGAGCAGTTACACCGGGGAGCTGTTTTTT
.	TRBJ2-6	TRBV7-2	.	CASSLVQGANVLTF	TGTGCCAGCAGCTTAGTTCAGGGGGCCAACGTCCTGACTTTC
TRBD2	TRBJ2-7	TRBV6-1	.	CASRVSGTSRYEQYF	TGTGCCAGCAGGGTCTCGGGGACTAGCCGTTACGAGCAGTACTTC
.	TRBJ1-1	TRBV27	many	CASSWKGSLTEAFF	TGTGCCAGCAGTTGGAAGGGAAGTTTGACTGAAGCTTTCTTT
.	TRBJ1-1	TRBV28	few	CASSFRGFEAFF	TGTGCCAGCAGTTTTAGGGGGTTCGAAGCTTTCTTT
.	TRBJ2-1	TRBV5-6	many	CASSLEYGSSYNEQFF	TGTGCCAGCAGCTTGGAGTACGGGAGCTCCTACAATGAGCAGTTCTTC
TRBD1	TRBJ2-7	TRBV29-1	few	CSVTGTGRAYEQYF	TGCAGCGTTACCGGGACAGGGAGGGCATACGAGCAGTACTTC
.	TRBJ2-1	TRBV4-1	.	CASSQVTGNNEQFF	TGCGCCAGCAGCCAAGTTACAGGTAACAATGAGCAGTTCTTC
.	TRBJ1-4	TRBV5-1	.	CASSPFTAGTNEKLFF	TGCGCCAGCAGCCCATTTACGGCAGGCACTAATGAAAAACTGTTTTTT
.	TRBJ2-1	TRBV28	few	CASSSPGAASYNEQFF	TGTGCCAGCAGTTCGCCGGGGGCTGCGAGCTACAATGAGCAGTTCTTC
TRBD1	TRBJ1-6	TRBV7-2	many	CASSSGQGAGNSPLHF	TGTGCCAGCAGCTCAGGACAGGGGGCGGGAAATTCACCCCTCCACTTT
.	TRBJ1-1	TRBV5-5	many	CASSPQGRGGTEAFF	TGCGCCAGCAGCCCCCAGGGGAGAGGAGGGACTGAAGCTTTCTTT
TRBD2	TRBJ2-2	TRBV7-2	.	CASSLAGTSGTGELFF	TGTGCCAGCAGCTTAGCGGGGACTAGCGGGACCGGGGAGCTGTTTTTT